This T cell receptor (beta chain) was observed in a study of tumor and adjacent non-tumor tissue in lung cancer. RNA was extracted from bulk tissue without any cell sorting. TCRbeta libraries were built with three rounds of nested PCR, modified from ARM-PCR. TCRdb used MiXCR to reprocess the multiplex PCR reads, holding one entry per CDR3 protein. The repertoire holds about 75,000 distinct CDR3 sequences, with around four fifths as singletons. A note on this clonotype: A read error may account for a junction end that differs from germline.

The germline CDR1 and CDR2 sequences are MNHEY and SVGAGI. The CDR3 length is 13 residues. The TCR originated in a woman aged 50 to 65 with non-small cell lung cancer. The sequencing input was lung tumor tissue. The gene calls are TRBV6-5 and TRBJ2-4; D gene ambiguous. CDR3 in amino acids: CVSSYDSQNIQYF. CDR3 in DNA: TGTGTCAGCAGTTACGACTCACAAAACATTCAGTACTTC.